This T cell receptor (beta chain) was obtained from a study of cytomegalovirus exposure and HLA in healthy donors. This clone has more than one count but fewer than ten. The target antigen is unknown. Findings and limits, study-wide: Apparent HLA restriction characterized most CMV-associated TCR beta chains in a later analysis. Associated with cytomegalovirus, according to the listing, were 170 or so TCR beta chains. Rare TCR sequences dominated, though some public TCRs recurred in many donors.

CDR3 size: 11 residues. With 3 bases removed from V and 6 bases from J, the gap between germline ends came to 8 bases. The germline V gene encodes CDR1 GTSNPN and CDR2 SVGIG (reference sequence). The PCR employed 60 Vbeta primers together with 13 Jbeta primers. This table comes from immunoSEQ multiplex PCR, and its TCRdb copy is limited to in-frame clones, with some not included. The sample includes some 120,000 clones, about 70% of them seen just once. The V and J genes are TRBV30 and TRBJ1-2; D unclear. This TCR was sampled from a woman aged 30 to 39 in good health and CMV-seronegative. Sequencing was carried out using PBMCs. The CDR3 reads CAWRGRDGYTF. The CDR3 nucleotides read TGTGCCTGGAGAGGGCGGGATGGCTACACCTTC.